The 24 T cell receptor beta chains below come from one sample, sequenced in a study of T cells in Graves' hyperthyroidism and ophthalmopathy. Amplified regions were TCR beta CDR3 sequences from RNA transcripts. Initially, a first-round RT-PCR of the TCR CDR3 employed the HTBI primer set. TCRdb called the multiplex PCR reads again in MiXCR, with one record for every CDR3 protein. The sample consists of hundreds of thousands of distinct CDR3 sequences, approximately 40% of them appearing once. The sequencing sample was made of blood. The source is a young man with Graves' hyperthyroidism.

This clonotype was detected many times. The chain links TRBV5-4 to TRBJ1-1; D unclear. The germline V and J ends were trimmed by 1 base and 1 base, with 8 bases remaining between them. Germline V CDR1 and CDR2: SGHNT, YYREEE (reference sequence). The CDR3 contains 14 residues. CDR3 in DNA: TGTGCCAGCAGCTTGCGGGCGGAGAACACTGAAGCTTTCTTT. It yields the protein CASSLRAENTEAFF.

The rearrangement links TRBV7-2 to TRBJ2-2; D may be TRBD1 or TRBD2 (6 bases each). The CDR3 runs 17 residues. Germline CDR1 and CDR2: SGHTA and FQGNSA. The V and J ends lost 1 base and 5 bases respectively, with 17 bases between them. CDR3 sequence reads: CASSLDIGRGRTGELFF. The CDR3 DNA sequence: TGTGCCAGCAGCTTAGATATTGGCCGGGGGCGAACCGGGGAGCTGTTTTTT. Looking up the rest from reference TRBV7-2 and TRBJ2-2 gives the full variable domain: GAGVSQSPSNKVTEKGKDVELRCDPISGHTALYWYRQSLGQGLEFLIYFQGNSAPDKSGLPSDRFSAERTGGSVSTLTIQRTQQEDSAVYLCASSLDIGRGRTGELFFGEGSRLTVL.

CDR3 bases: TGTGCCAGCAGTACTATGGGTGCCGGGGAGCTGTTTTTT. Residues: CASSTMGAGELFF. The rearrangement uses TRBV4-2 and TRBJ2-2; D is uncertain. Per germline, CDR1 LGHNA and CDR2 YNFKEQ. The CDR3 runs 13 residues. The ends were cut back, 6 bases at V and 6 bases at J, with 11 bases in the middle.

This clonotype was recorded many times. J is TRBJ1-5 and V is TRBV2; D possibly corresponds to TRBD1 (6 bases). The germline CDR1 and CDR2 sequences are SNHLY and FYNNEI. The CDR3 is 13 residues long. Trimming left V 4 bases short and J 7 bases short, with 11 bases between. CDR3 in amino acids: CASSVGGVQPQHF. CDR3 bases: TGTGCCAGCAGTGTCGGGGGCGTACAGCCCCAGCATTTT.

This clonotype was detected only once. A junction end diverges from the germline sequence, so it may reflect a read error. This chain uses TRBV2 with TRBJ1-1; D call uncertain. This CDR3 has 10 amino acids. The germline gives CDR1 SNHLY, CDR2 FYNNEI. CDR3 sequence: CASSPPGPIW. Written as DNA, the CDR3 is TGTGCCAGCAGTCCCCCCGGGCCGATTTGG.

V usage is TRBV29-1 and J usage is TRBJ1-2; no firm D call. Per germline, CDR1 SQVTM and CDR2 ANQGSEA. V lost 3 bases, J lost 4 bases, and 9 bases lay in between. The CDR3 has 12 residues. CDR3 DNA: TGCAGCGTTGAGGGCGAAGGCTATGGCTACACCTTC. This codes for CSVEGEGYGYTF.

This clonotype was seen ten or more times. The chain carries TRBV29-1 and TRBJ2-7; D is undetermined. This CDR3 has 14 residues. V dropped 7 bases and J dropped 4 bases, with 20 bases sitting between them. The germline CDR1 and CDR2 sequences are SQVTM and ANQGSEA. In DNA form, the CDR3 reads TGCAGCGCCCTGGGCACCGACAAGGTTTACGAGCAGTACTTC. Amino acids: CSALGTDKVYEQYF.

This clonotype has a single count. This chain links TRBV2 with TRBJ1-6, with D perhaps TRBD1 (5 bases). The ends were cut back, 7 bases at V and 7 bases at J, with 14 bases in the middle. CDR3 size: 14 residues. CDR1 SNHLY and CDR2 FYNNEI come from the germline V gene. In DNA, the CDR3 is TGTGCCAGCATTTCCGAGGGGCCGAATTCACCCCTCCACTTT. Protein sequence: CASISEGPNSPLHF.

In regard to this clonotype: A clone one base away is much larger, so this may be a read error. The CDR3 ends on some other residue instead of the conserved phenylalanine or tryptophan, so this is likely a read error. The rearrangement uses TRBV7-9 and TRBJ2-7; 7 bases are shared with TRBD2. Germline CDR1 reads SEHNR; CDR2 reads FQNEAQ (reference sequence). Trimming at V came to 5 bases and at J to 5 bases, leaving 12 bases not matched to a gene. This CDR3 spans 15 amino acids. The CDR3 bases are TGTGCCAGCAGCCGCGTCGGGCGGGAGTTCCACGAGCAGTACTTA. Translated, it gives CASSRVGREFHEQYL.

A remark on this clonotype: At one end, the junction sequence differs from germline, possibly due to a read error. This rearrangement joins TRBV10-2 to TRBJ2-5, with 8 bases lining up with TRBD1. This CDR3 is 14 amino acids long. Germline-derived CDR1 and CDR2 are WSHSY and SAAADI. CDR3 loop: CATGTGTSGETQYF. The CDR3 bases are TGTGCCACCGGGACAGGCACATCGGGGGAGACCCAGTACTTC.

The rearrangement uses TRBV7-9 and TRBJ1-2, with a possible D match to TRBD1 (5 bases). V was trimmed by 2 bases and J by 0 bases, leaving 7 bases between them. This CDR3 contains 14 residues. Germline V lookup: CDR1 SEHNR, CDR2 FQNEAQ (reference sequence). The CDR3 sequence: CASSLSRANYGYTF. CDR3 bases: TGTGCCAGCAGCTTAAGCAGGGCTAACTATGGCTACACCTTC.

This clonotype appeared many times. This chain uses TRBV10-3 with TRBJ2-7, with 8 bases that match TRBD2. Per the germline V gene, CDR1 is ENHRY and CDR2 is SYGVKD. CDR3 length equals 13 residues. J gave up 5 bases and V 4 bases, and 4 bases lay outside the gene matches. CDR3 DNA sequence: TGTGCCATCAGTGTTGGGCGGGAGGACGAGCAGTACTTC. Its translation is CAISVGREDEQYF.

The chain is built from TRBV19 and TRBJ1-5, with D maybe TRBD1 (5 bases). V was shortened by 1 base and J by 6 bases, with 13 bases between the two germline ends. Germline V gene sequence: CDR1 LNHDA, CDR2 SQIVND (reference sequence). The CDR3 length is 15 residues. Written as DNA, the CDR3 is TGTGCCAGTAGTATAGGCGCAGGGATTTTTCAGCCCCAGCATTTT. This gives the protein CASSIGAGIFQPQHF.

To note about this clonotype: The junction departs from germline at one end; a sequencing error may be responsible. This sequence joins TRBV11-2 and TRBJ1-3, with D unclear. CDR1 and CDR2 from the germline V gene are SGHAT and FQNNGV. CDR3 length: 15 amino acids. The DNA of the CDR3 is TGCGCCAGCAGCCAGAAGGGTGTAGGAGGAAACACCATATATTTT. Amino acids: CASSQKGVGGNTIYF.

In this sample, this clonotype turned up many times. The V call is TRBV12-3 or TRBV12-4, the J call TRBJ1-1; tentatively, D is TRBD1 (5 bases). The CDR3 contains 12 residues. Trimming took off 5 bases at V and 11 bases at J, with 15 bases between the two ends. CDR3 region: CASSLGVQVAFF. The CDR3 DNA is TGTGCCAGCAGTCTGGGGGTACAGGTTGCTTTCTTT.

The chain is built from TRBV4-1 and TRBJ1-2; D is unclear. Trimming left V 0 bases short and J 6 bases short, with 11 bases between. This CDR3 is built from 14 residues. The germline gives CDR1 MGHRA, CDR2 YSYEKL. The CDR3 region has the DNA TGCGCCAGCAGCCAAGATCCCGGAGGTGATGGCTACACCTTC. It is translated as CASSQDPGGDGYTF.

This clonotype was seen just once. Mismatch with germline at one junction end may stem from a read error. The chain carries TRBV7-2 and TRBJ2-7; D perhaps matches TRBD2 (5 bases). There are 15 residues in the CDR3. CDR1 and CDR2 (germline): SGHTA, FQGNSA. This CDR3 is CASSFSPSGSYEQCF. In DNA, the CDR3 is TGTGCCAGCAGCTTCTCCCCAAGCGGTTCCTACGAGCAGTGCTTC. The complete variable domain, with remaining parts taken from reference TRBV7-2 and TRBJ2-7, reads GAGVSQSPSNKVTEKGKDVELRCDPISGHTALYWYRQSLGQGLEFLIYFQGNSAPDKSGLPSDRFSAERTGGSVSTLTIQRTQQEDSAVYLCASSFSPSGSYEQCFGPGTRLTVT.

This clonotype appeared many times. V gene TRBV10-2 combines with J gene TRBJ1-5; D is ambiguous. This CDR3 comprises 15 residues. CDR1 is WSHSY and CDR2 is SAAADI in the germline V gene. V lost 0 bases and J 1 base, leaving 7 bases between the germline ends. The DNA of the CDR3 is TGCGCCAGCAGTGAGTCGACCAGAAGCAATCAGCCCCAGCATTTT. This gives the protein CASSESTRSNQPQHF.

This clonotype was seen a few times. This sequence joins TRBV6-2 or TRBV6-3 and TRBJ2-7; TRBD2 matches 8 bases. This CDR3 has 14 amino acids. J was trimmed by 0 bases and V by 7 bases; bases with no gene match: 5. Germline lookup yields CDR1 MNHEY and CDR2 SVGEGT. The CDR3 protein is CASTERGPSYEQYF. As DNA, the CDR3 is TGTGCCAGCACCGAGCGGGGGCCCTCCTACGAGCAGTACTTC.

This clonotype was counted a single time. V usage is TRBV20-1 and J usage is TRBJ2-7; D may be TRBD2 (5 bases). The assigned J gene may be wrong: the sequence end matches TRBJ2-1 better. CDR3 length equals 12 residues. Germline loops: CDR1 DFQATT, CDR2 SNEGSKA (reference sequence). DNA of the CDR3: TGCAGTGCTAGAGATGAGGGCAATGAGCAGTTCTTC. Translating gives CSARDEGNEQFF.

The DNA for the CDR3 is TGTGCCACCAGCAGTTACTCGGCAGGGGCTGAGGGAGCTTTCTTT. Protein product: CATSSYSAGAEGAFF. V and J are TRBV15 and TRBJ1-1, with D perhaps matching TRBD1 (6 bases). This CDR3 is built from 15 residues. Trimming took 3 bases from V and 10 from J, leaving 21 bases between them. Germline CDR1 is LNHNV and CDR2 is YYDKDF (reference sequence).

Ten or more counts support this clonotype. V is TRBV12-3 or TRBV12-4 and J is TRBJ1-1; D gene uncertain. Trimming took off 2 bases at V and 1 base at J, with 8 bases between the two ends. The CDR3 is 14 residues long. The CDR3 spells CASSLSWQNTEAFF. The CDR3 nucleotides read TGTGCCAGCAGTTTAAGTTGGCAGAACACTGAAGCTTTCTTT.

This clonotype has only a few counts. The chain joins TRBV20-1 to TRBJ1-5; the D gene is possibly TRBD1 (5 bases). This CDR3 comprises 13 residues. Germline CDR1 reads DFQATT; CDR2 reads SNEGSKA (reference sequence). V was pared by 5 bases and J by 3 bases, with 11 bases between. This CDR3 is CSASGTFNQPQHF. The CDR3 DNA reads as TGCAGTGCTTCTGGGACTTTCAATCAGCCCCAGCATTTT.

The table lists this clonotype with a few counts. The chain combines TRBV7-2 with TRBJ2-7; possible D gene TRBD1, 6 bases. This CDR3 spans 16 amino acids. Germline V gene lookup returns CDR1 SGHTA and CDR2 FQGNSA. Trimming pared 3 bases from V and 2 bases from J, leaving 17 bases between. CDR3: CASSLAPPGQTYEQYF. The CDR3 DNA follows: TGTGCCAGCAGCTTGGCCCCGCCGGGACAAACCTACGAGCAGTACTTC.